Shown below are 29 T cell receptor beta chains from a single sample sequenced in a study of blood T cell repertoires in COVID-19. The table came from immunoSEQ multiplex PCR; TCRdb's copy has only in-frame clones and leaves some out. The repertoire consists of 150,000 to 200,000 clones, with approximately 80% occurring once and the leading ten covering about 1.6%. Sequencing input: peripheral blood. These receptors all come from a human donor in a cohort sampled during active COVID-19.

This clone was counted a few times. The CDR3 coding sequence is TGTGCCAGCAGATGGGACAGTAATCAGCCCCAGCATTTT. It specifies CASRWDSNQPQHF. V is TRBV6-6 and J is TRBJ1-5, with TRBD1 matching over 7 bases. The germline CDR1 and CDR2 sequences are MNHNY and SVGAGI (reference sequence). The CDR3 length is 13 residues. J gave up 4 bases and V 6 bases, and 3 bases lay outside the gene matches.

The chain is built from TRBV28 and TRBJ2-1; no firm D call. Deletions cut 7 bases from V and 2 bases from J, with 12 bases between. In germline, CDR1 is MDHEN, CDR2 SYDVKM. The CDR3 is 14 residues long. The CDR3: CASIEASAYNEQFF. CDR3 nucleotide sequence: TGTGCCAGCATCGAGGCATCGGCCTACAATGAGCAGTTCTTC.

V is TRBV6-5 and J is TRBJ2-5, with 9 positions matching TRBD2. Germline trimming cut 6 bases from V and 6 bases from J; bases unmatched to any gene: 5. The CDR3 consists of 13 residues. From germline, CDR1 is MNHEY and CDR2 SVGAGI. The CDR3 is CASSRSGSQTQYF. In DNA form, the CDR3 reads TGTGCCAGCAGCCGTAGCGGGAGTCAGACCCAGTACTTC.

The V gene is TRBV6-5, the J gene TRBJ1-2; D possibly corresponds to TRBD1 (6 bases). V was pared by 2 bases and J by 4 bases, with 11 bases between. Germline loops: CDR1 MNHEY, CDR2 SVGAGI. This CDR3 is 14 amino acids long. CDR3 bases: TGTGCCAGCAGTTACCGACAGGTCCGCTATGGCTACACCTTC. This codes for CASSYRQVRYGYTF.

The rearrangement joins TRBV11-2 to TRBJ2-7; D is undetermined. The V end was cut by 5 bases, the J end by 3 bases, with 14 bases between. This CDR3 has 14 residues. The germline V gene has CDR1 SGHAT and CDR2 FQNNGV. Here the CDR3 reads CASSPGQRFYEQYF. Here the CDR3 DNA reads TGTGCCAGCAGCCCGGGTCAGCGTTTCTACGAGCAGTACTTC.

The CDR3 bases are TGTGCCAGCAGACGAACAGGGAAAGCTAACTATGGCTACACCTTC. Translation gives CASRRTGKANYGYTF. The chain combines TRBV28 with TRBJ1-2; a weak D match, TRBD1 (6 bases). Germline CDR1 is MDHEN and CDR2 is SYDVKM. V lost 6 bases and J 0 bases, leaving 14 bases between the germline ends. The CDR3 has 15 residues.

The chain recombines TRBV15 with TRBJ2-7, with TRBD2 as a possible D gene (6 bases). CDR1 LNHNV and CDR2 YYDKDF come from the germline V gene (reference sequence). The CDR3 totals 16 residues. V gave up 1 base and J gave up 3 bases, with 16 bases separating them. CDR3 residues: CATSRAAGTGLYEQYF. The CDR3 DNA follows: TGTGCCACCAGCAGAGCCGCCGGGACTGGCCTCTACGAGCAGTACTTC.

The chain has TRBV6-1 and TRBJ1-2; unclear D gene. Trimming left V 0 bases short and J 2 bases short, with 7 bases between. In germline, CDR1 is MNHNS, CDR2 SASEGT. The CDR3 length is 14 residues. The CDR3 sequence is CASSEASKNYGYTF. The CDR3 DNA reads TGTGCCAGCAGTGAAGCGTCTAAAAACTATGGCTACACCTTC.

This clone was observed a single time. The V call is TRBV27, the J call TRBJ2-1; 11 positions agree with TRBD2. This CDR3 is 15 amino acids long. The germline CDR1 and CDR2 sequences are MNHEY and SMNVEV (reference sequence). With V trimmed by 5 bases and J by 4 bases, 4 bases remained unmatched. Written as DNA, the CDR3 is TGTGCCAGCAGTCCGGGACTAGCGGATTACAATGAGCAGTTCTTC. Its protein is CASSPGLADYNEQFF.

V and J are TRBV27 and TRBJ1-3; a possible D gene is TRBD1 (5 bases). Germline V lookup: CDR1 MNHEY, CDR2 SMNVEV (reference sequence). Trimming left V 0 bases short and J 9 bases short, with 18 bases between. CDR3 length equals 16 residues. CDR3 bases: TGTGCCAGCAGTTTATCGGCCCGGGGGAGGTTAAGCACCATATATTTT. Protein sequence: CASSLSARGRLSTIYF.

The chain combines TRBV29-1 with TRBJ2-3; possible D gene TRBD2, 5 bases. The V gene lost 4 bases and the J gene lost 5 bases, with 13 bases spanning the gap. The germline CDR1 and CDR2 sequences are SQVTM and ANQGSEA. The CDR3 consists of 13 residues. The CDR3 loop is CSVGAGGLDTQYF. The CDR3 DNA is TGCAGCGTTGGGGCGGGCGGGCTAGATACGCAGTATTTT.

The chain employs TRBV7-8 and TRBJ2-7, with D possibly TRBD2 on 6 matching bases. CDR1 is SGHVS and CDR2 is FQNEAQ in the germline V gene. The CDR3 consists of 17 residues. V was pared by 7 bases and J by 0 bases, with 22 bases between. Written as DNA, the CDR3 is TGTGCCAGCATCCTAGAAGCCGTAGCGGTGAGCTCCTACGAGCAGTACTTC. It yields the protein CASILEAVAVSSYEQYF. Full variable domain (rest looked up from reference TRBV7-8 and TRBJ2-7): GAGVSQSPRYKVAKRGQDVALRCDPISGHVSLFWYQQALGQGPEFLTYFQNEAQLDKSGLPSDRFFAERPEGSVSTLKIQRTQQEDSAVYLCASILEAVAVSSYEQYFGPGTRLTVT.

This clone was recorded a few times. This chain uses TRBV10-1 with TRBJ1-2; D is uncertain. V was clipped by 8 bases and J by 8 bases, with 18 bases between them. Germline CDR1 WNHNN, CDR2 SYGVQD (reference sequence). This CDR3 has 13 amino acids. CDR3 region: CASSPRVEGGYTF. The DNA for the CDR3 is TGCGCCAGCTCCCCCCGGGTTGAGGGCGGCTACACCTTC.

This clone was detected once. V and J are TRBV9 and TRBJ2-3; 7 bases fit TRBD2. There are 16 residues in the CDR3. The ends lost 2 bases at V and 1 base at J; junction bases unmatched: 7. Germline values: CDR1 SGDLS, CDR2 YYNGEE. The CDR3 spells CASSVDILAGTDTQYF. In DNA, the CDR3 is TGTGCCAGCAGCGTTGACATTCTAGCGGGCACAGATACGCAGTATTTT.

The chain has TRBV4-3 and TRBJ1-1; D is possibly TRBD1 (6 bases). V shed 2 bases and J shed 10 bases, with 17 bases lying between them. The CDR3 contains 14 residues. Germline CDR1 reads LGHNA; CDR2 reads YSLEER. DNA for the CDR3: TGCGCCAGCAGCCAATCTCAGGGGACGAAGGGAGCTTTCTTT. This codes for CASSQSQGTKGAFF.

The rearrangement links TRBV4-2 to TRBJ1-5; tentative D call: TRBD1 (5 bases). The CDR3 runs to 14 residues. From germline, CDR1 is LGHNA and CDR2 YNFKEQ. V lost 4 bases, J lost 10 bases, and 17 bases lay in between. The DNA of the CDR3 is TGTGCCAGCAGCCCCCAGGGCACCGAGGATCCCCAGCATTTT. Translating it yields CASSPQGTEDPQHF.

CDR3 protein: CASSALLGGDWSYEQYF. The CDR3 coding sequence is TGTGCCAGCAGCGCTCTCCTCGGGGGGGATTGGAGCTACGAGCAGTACTTC. This chain connects TRBV5-5 to TRBJ2-7, with 8 bases fitting TRBD2. J gave up 3 bases and V 4 bases, and 15 bases lay outside the gene matches. The CDR3 contains 17 residues. Germline loops: CDR1 SGHKS, CDR2 YYEKEE (reference sequence).

A single count supports this clone. The gene calls are TRBV7-9 and TRBJ1-6, with TRBD1 matching over 7 bases. V lost 5 bases, J lost 0 bases, and 13 bases stayed unmatched. This CDR3 spans 19 amino acids. CDR1 is SEHNR, CDR2 FQNEAQ, per germline (reference sequence). CDR3 sequence (DNA): TGTGCCAGCAGCAAGGACAGGCGCCTATTGAGCTCCTATAATTCACCCCTCCACTTT. It yields the protein CASSKDRRLLSSYNSPLHF. Complete variable domain (other parts from reference TRBV7-9 and TRBJ1-6): DTGVSQNPRHKITKRGQNVTFRCDPISEHNRLYWYRQTLGQGPEFLTYFQNEAQLEKSRLLSDRFSAERPKGSFSTLEIQRTEQGDSAMYLCASSKDRRLLSSYNSPLHFGNGTRLTVT.

This chain connects TRBV7-3 to TRBJ2-3; possibly TRBD2 for D (6 bases). CDR1 and CDR2 (germline): SGHTA, FQGTGA. There are 13 residues in the CDR3. Trimming stripped 2 bases from V and 4 bases from J, with 7 bases between. The DNA for the CDR3 is TGTGCCAGCAGCTTAGGGGGGTCAGATACGCAGTATTTT. It is translated as CASSLGGSDTQYF.

The rearrangement joins TRBV28 to TRBJ2-7; 15 bases agree with TRBD2. This CDR3 spans 14 amino acids. The J segment lost 7 bases and the V segment lost 6 bases, leaving 4 bases of the junction unmatched. CDR1 and CDR2 (germline): MDHEN, SYDVKM. The CDR3 sequence is CASRSGLAGGEQYF. CDR3 nucleotides: TGTGCCAGCAGGTCGGGACTAGCGGGAGGTGAGCAGTACTTC.

This clone appeared a few times. The CDR3 DNA sequence: TGTGCCAGCAGCGGACTAGCTTTCTCCTCCTACGAGCAGTACTTC. This sequence encodes CASSGLAFSSYEQYF. The chain is built from TRBV7-9 and TRBJ2-7; 8 nucleotides align to TRBD2. CDR1 is SEHNR and CDR2 is FQNEAQ in the germline V gene (reference sequence). The V segment lost 5 bases and the J segment 0 bases; nucleotides outside the gene matches: 6. The CDR3 consists of 15 residues. Using reference TRBV7-9 and TRBJ2-7 for the parts outside the CDR3, the full variable domain is DTGVSQNPRHKITKRGQNVTFRCDPISEHNRLYWYRQTLGQGPEFLTYFQNEAQLEKSRLLSDRFSAERPKGSFSTLEIQRTEQGDSAMYLCASSGLAFSSYEQYFGPGTRLTVT.

The J gene is TRBJ2-1, the V gene TRBV19, with a tentative D call TRBD1 (5 bases). The length of the CDR3 is 20 residues. The germline CDR1 and CDR2 sequences are LNHDA and SQIVND (reference sequence). V was shortened by 1 base and J by 0 bases, with 22 bases between the two germline ends. CDR3 sequence: CASSIGWGSNPMSSYNEQFF. The CDR3 DNA sequence: TGTGCCAGTAGTATAGGTTGGGGCTCCAACCCAATGAGCTCCTACAATGAGCAGTTCTTC.

This clone came up once. J is TRBJ2-5 and V is TRBV5-1, with TRBD2 as a possible D gene (6 bases). Per germline, CDR1 SGHRS and CDR2 YFSETQ. This CDR3 is built from 14 residues. Trimming left V 3 bases short and J 2 bases short, with 11 bases between. The CDR3 DNA sequence: TGCGCCAGCAGCTCCCGACGGGGGCAAGAGACCCAGTACTTC. Residues: CASSSRRGQETQYF.

This clone showed up just once. The J gene is TRBJ2-7, the V gene TRBV2; TRBD1 matches at 8 bases. The V gene's germline CDR1 is SNHLY and CDR2 FYNNEI. V shed 3 bases, J shed 3 bases, and the junction held 4 bases outside the gene matches. This CDR3 comprises 14 residues. The CDR3 DNA follows: TGTGCCAGCAGTGAGGGACAGGACTTCTACGAGCAGTACTTC. Its protein is CASSEGQDFYEQYF.

The CDR3 loop is CASSLAGRGRDEQYF. As DNA, the CDR3 is TGTGCCAGCAGCTTAGCCGGGAGGGGCCGGGACGAGCAGTACTTC. The chain joins TRBV7-9 to TRBJ2-7, with TRBD2 identical over 8 bases. This CDR3 has 15 amino acids. CDR1 and CDR2 from the germline V gene are SEHNR and FQNEAQ (reference sequence). The junction had 6 bases not matched to a gene; V was cut back by 0 bases and J by 5 bases.

The rearrangement uses TRBV5-5 and TRBJ2-6; perhaps TRBD1 as D (6 bases). Germline-derived CDR1 and CDR2 are SGHKS and YYEKEE (reference sequence). The CDR3 is 16 residues long. The V and J ends lost 4 bases and 3 bases respectively, with 14 bases between them. The CDR3 reads CASSGYRVDGANVLTF. Here the CDR3 DNA reads TGTGCCAGCAGCGGATACAGGGTTGATGGGGCCAACGTCCTGACTTTC.

The V and J genes are TRBV9 and TRBJ1-6; 11 positions agree with TRBD1. CDR3 length: 16 residues. Germline V gene sequence: CDR1 SGDLS, CDR2 YYNGEE. Trimming removed 4 bases from V and 7 bases from J; junction bases left unmatched: 7. The CDR3 region has the DNA TGTGCCAGCAGCATAGCGGACAGGGGGCTAAATTCACCCCTCCACTTT. This encodes CASSIADRGLNSPLHF.

This clone was picked up a small number of times. This chain connects TRBV7-2 to TRBJ2-7, with D tentatively TRBD1 (5 bases). CDR1 SGHTA and CDR2 FQGNSA come from the germline V gene. Trimming shortened V by 5 bases and J by 5 bases, and 13 bases separated the two germline ends. CDR3 length equals 13 residues. The CDR3 DNA follows: TGTGCCAGCAGCATATACAACAGGAACGAGCAGTACTTC. Protein product: CASSIYNRNEQYF.

Remarks on this clone: An end of the junction does not agree with germline; a read error may underlie this. The rearrangement joins TRBV13 to TRBJ2-3; TRBD2 agrees at 14 bases. This CDR3 region has 16 residues. The V gene's germline CDR1 is PRHDT and CDR2 FYEKMQ (reference sequence). CDR3 in amino acids: CASSIGLAGGSDTQYF. The CDR3 DNA sequence: TGTGCCAGCAGCATAGGACTAGCGGGAGGCTCAGATACGCAGTATTTT.